This record covers a single T cell receptor (beta chain). Germline CDR1 and CDR2: SGDLS and YYNGEE. The CDR3 covers 16 residues. V lost 0 bases and J lost 0, with 13 bases in between. The data are from a study of T cell responses to AZD1222 COVID-19 vaccine. The method was immunoSEQ multiplex PCR; TCRdb's version includes in-frame clones alone and lacks a portion of them. The repertoire holds some 92,000 clones, approximately 88% seen once, with less than 3% in the top ten. V and J are TRBV9 and TRBJ2-7; tentative D call: TRBD1 (6 bases). The TCR was taken from an adult in good health. Sequencing was performed on peripheral blood, taken on day 0 of AZD1222 vaccination. The CDR3 DNA is TGTGCCAGCAGCGTAGAAGGGACACCGTCCTCCTACGAGCAGTACTTC. Translated, it gives CASSVEGTPSSYEQYF. The full variable domain, completed using reference TRBV9 and TRBJ2-7, is DSGVTQTPKHLITATGQRVTLRCSPRSGDLSVYWYQQSLDQGLQFLIQYYNGEERAKGNILERFSAQQFPDLHSELNLSSLELGDSALYFCASSVEGTPSSYEQYFGPGTRLTVT.